What follows are 15 T cell receptor beta chains derived from one specimen sequenced in a study of shared clonotypes between healthy human individuals (dated by TCRdb to 2018 to 2020). The library was prepared using the immunoSEQ multiplex PCR assay. Imported from immuneACCESS, the table was reduced by TCRdb to in-frame sequences with V and J called. These copies leave out some clones; in studies compared against another copy, an unresolved V gene accounts for under half, and the cause of the remainder is not known. Across this sample there are around 1.1 million clones, with more than 75% seen only once. The top ten clonotypes cover 0.55% to 0.7% of the sample. Sequencing input: memory CD4+ T cells from PBMCs. The cell subset or site label corresponds to: CD45RA-negative fraction. Source of these receptors: a man aged 18 to 35 in good health. Some clones in this sample may be carry-over from other donors' samples.

As concerns this clone: Within the sample, other DNA sequences also encode this same CDR3. V is TRBV9 and J is TRBJ2-2; no clear D gene. The CDR3 consists of 13 residues. Germline V CDR1 and CDR2: SGDLS, YYNGEE. With 0 bases removed from V and 5 bases from J, the gap between germline ends came to 5 bases. In DNA form, the CDR3 reads TGTGCCAGCAGCGTAGAAGGAACCGGGGAGCTGTTTTTT. It is translated as CASSVEGTGELFF.

This chain uses TRBV28 with TRBJ1-2; TRBD1 is a possible D gene (6 bases). The length of the CDR3 is 10 residues. Germline CDR1 is MDHEN and CDR2 is SYDVKM. Between the trimmed V and J ends, which lost 11 bases and 5 bases, there was a span of 9 bases. DNA of the CDR3: TGTGCCGTACAGGGTTATGGCTACACCTTC. Amino acid sequence: CAVQGYGYTF.

The rearrangement joins TRBV6-6 to TRBJ2-1; 7 nucleotides agree with TRBD2. CDR3 length: 15 residues. CDR1 is MNHNY, CDR2 SVGAGI, per germline (reference sequence). V was clipped by 6 bases and J by 2 bases; unmatched bases: 7. The CDR3 DNA sequence: TGTGCCAGCAGCCTACTAGCGACGACCTACAATGAGCAGTTCTTC. Its protein product is CASSLLATTYNEQFF.

DNA for the CDR3: TGCAGTGGACAGGGGGAGAAGACCCAGTACTTC. This sequence encodes CSGQGEKTQYF. J is TRBJ2-5 and V is TRBV20-1, with TRBD1 matching over 9 bases. V lost 7 bases and J lost 6; bases outside the gene matches: 3. The CDR3 consists of 11 residues. Germline V gene data show CDR1 as DFQATT and CDR2 as SNEGSKA (reference sequence).

This rearrangement joins TRBV27 to TRBJ1-2, with 8 bases lining up with TRBD1. The CDR3 loop spans 17 amino acids. Germline V gives CDR1 MNHEY, CDR2 SMNVEV (reference sequence). Trimming removed 6 bases from V and 8 bases from J; junction bases left unmatched: 20. The CDR3 spells CASSPIGAGRGRFGYTF. The CDR3 DNA reads TGTGCCAGCAGCCCGATAGGGGCGGGCAGGGGGCGGTTCGGCTACACCTTC.

There are a few counts of this clone. The rearrangement uses TRBV14 and TRBJ2-3; D ambiguous. Trimming left V 3 bases short and J 10 bases short, with 14 bases between. This CDR3 has 13 amino acids. Germline loops: CDR1 SGHDN, CDR2 FVKESK. The CDR3 DNA is TGTGCCAGCAGCCACCGACGGCCGCCGCCGCAGTATTTT. Translating gives CASSHRRPPPQYF.

This sequence joins TRBV10-3 and TRBJ2-7, with 9 nucleotides matching TRBD1. The CDR3 runs 14 residues. CDR1 ENHRY and CDR2 SYGVKD come from the germline V gene. V shed 5 bases, J shed 4 bases, and the junction held 6 bases outside the gene matches. In DNA form, the CDR3 reads TGTGCCATCAGTCGGACAGGGGTTAGTTACGAGCAGTACTTC. Translation gives CAISRTGVSYEQYF.

The CDR3 DNA reads as TGTGCCAGCTCACCAGTCTATCCAGGGGGAGAGACCCAGTACTTC. Translated, it gives CASSPVYPGGETQYF. V is TRBV18 and J is TRBJ2-5; 7 nucleotides line up with TRBD1. The germline gives CDR1 KGHSH, CDR2 LQKENI. The CDR3 is 15 amino acids. J lost 4 bases, V lost 2 bases, and 7 bases had no gene match. The whole variable domain, filled in from reference TRBV18 and TRBJ2-5, reads NAGVMQNPRHLVRRRGQEARLRCSPMKGHSHVYWYRQLPEEGLKFMVYLQKENIIDESGMPKERFSAEFPKEGPSILRIQQVVRGDSAAYFCASSPVYPGGETQYFGPGTRLLVL.

This clone was seen once. This chain connects TRBV7-3 to TRBJ2-6; 7 nucleotides match TRBD1. The CDR3 has 16 residues. Germline V gene lookup returns CDR1 SGHTA and CDR2 FQGTGA. The V segment lost 5 bases and the J segment 0 bases; nucleotides outside the gene matches: 4. CDR3 in amino acids: CASSPGQPSGANVLTF. CDR3 in DNA: TGTGCCAGCAGCCCGGGACAGCCCTCTGGGGCCAACGTCCTGACTTTC.

The V call is TRBV2, the J call TRBJ2-7; tentatively, D is TRBD1 (6 bases). Germline CDR1 reads SNHLY; CDR2 reads FYNNEI. CDR3 length equals 14 residues. V was trimmed by 6 bases and J by 0 bases, leaving 12 bases between them. This chain's CDR3 is CASRIQGLSYEQYF. The CDR3 bases are TGTGCCAGCAGGATACAGGGCCTCTCCTACGAGCAGTACTTC.

The rearrangement links TRBV19 to TRBJ2-5; D is undetermined. This CDR3 region has 14 residues. V gave up 7 bases and J gave up 2 bases, with 14 bases separating them. CDR1 is LNHDA, CDR2 SQIVND, per germline (reference sequence). CDR3 region: CASKEYLGQETQYF. DNA of the CDR3: TGTGCCAGTAAGGAGTATCTGGGTCAAGAGACCCAGTACTTC.

The gene calls are TRBV5-1 and TRBJ1-4, with a possible D match to TRBD1 (6 bases). CDR3 size: 15 residues. V shed 2 bases and J shed 4 bases, with 12 bases lying between them. Per the germline V gene, CDR1 is SGHRS and CDR2 is YFSETQ. The CDR3 loop is CASSFTGTDNEKLFF. CDR3 DNA: TGCGCCAGCAGCTTCACAGGGACTGATAATGAAAAACTGTTTTTT.

With respect to this clone: Within the sample, other DNA sequences also encode this same CDR3. This rearrangement joins TRBV11-2 to TRBJ2-2; TRBD2 matches 11 bases. The CDR3 contains 16 residues. The V and J ends lost 3 bases and 2 bases, in that order; junction bases with no gene match: 2. Germline V gene lookup returns CDR1 SGHAT and CDR2 FQNNGV. The CDR3 spells CASSFTSGSNTGELFF. The CDR3 DNA is TGTGCCAGCAGCTTTACTAGCGGGAGTAACACCGGGGAGCTGTTTTTT.

There are a few counts of this clone. J is TRBJ2-5 and V is TRBV19; 8 positions match TRBD1. CDR1 and CDR2 (germline): LNHDA, SQIVND (reference sequence). This CDR3 spans 16 amino acids. V shed 6 bases and J 5 bases; nucleotides not matched to a gene: 14. The CDR3: CASRAPGQGGAETQYF. In DNA form, the CDR3 reads TGTGCCAGTAGGGCACCCGGACAGGGCGGGGCGGAGACCCAGTACTTC.

This clone has a handful of counts. Other DNA sequences from this sample encode an identical CDR3 as well. The genes are TRBV29-1 and TRBJ2-3; possibly TRBD1 for D (6 bases). The CDR3 has 13 residues. V dropped 6 bases and J dropped 3 bases, with 13 bases sitting between them. Germline CDR1 SQVTM, CDR2 ANQGSEA. CDR3 residues: CSVDRGGTDTQYF. The CDR3, as DNA: TGCAGCGTGGACAGAGGGGGAACAGATACGCAGTATTTT.